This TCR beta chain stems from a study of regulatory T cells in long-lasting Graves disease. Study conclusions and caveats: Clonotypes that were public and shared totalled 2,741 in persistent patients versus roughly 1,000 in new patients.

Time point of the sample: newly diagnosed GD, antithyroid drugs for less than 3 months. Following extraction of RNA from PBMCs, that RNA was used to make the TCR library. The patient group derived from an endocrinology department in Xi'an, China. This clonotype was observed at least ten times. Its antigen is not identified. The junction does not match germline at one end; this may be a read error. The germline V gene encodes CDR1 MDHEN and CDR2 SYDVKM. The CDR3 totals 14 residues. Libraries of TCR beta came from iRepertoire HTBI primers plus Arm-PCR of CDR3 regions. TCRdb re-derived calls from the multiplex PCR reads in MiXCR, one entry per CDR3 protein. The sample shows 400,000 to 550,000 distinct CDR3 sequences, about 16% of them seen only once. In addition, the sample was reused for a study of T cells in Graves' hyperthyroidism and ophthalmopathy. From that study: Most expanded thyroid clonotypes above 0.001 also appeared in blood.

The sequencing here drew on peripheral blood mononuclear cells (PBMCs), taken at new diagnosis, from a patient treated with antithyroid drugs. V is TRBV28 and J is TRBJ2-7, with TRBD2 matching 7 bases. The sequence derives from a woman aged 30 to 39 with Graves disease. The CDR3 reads CASSLWGTGEGFGF. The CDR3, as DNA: TGTGCCAGCAGTTTATGGGGGACGGGGGAGGGGTTCGGCTTC.